This is a list of T cell receptor beta chains from one sample in a study of early T cells in non-severe SARS-CoV-2 infection. TCRdb reprocessed the 5' RACE reads with MiXCR, giving one entry per CDR3 protein. The sample shows tens of thousands of distinct CDR3 sequences, approximately 9.9% of them seen only once. The sample consisted of whole blood. The origin of the receptors is an adult who was a healthcare worker with PCR-confirmed SARS-CoV-2 infection or an uninfected control (not recorded which). CDR3s include the opening cysteine and the closing phenylalanine or tryptophan. Each record gives: D gene, V gene, J gene, clone size, CDR3 DNA, CDR3 protein. D genes are given only for firm matches. Clone size, where shown, is once, few, many, or a class for clones that have expanded.

D gene: TRBD2; V gene: TRBV29-1; J gene: TRBJ2-3; clone size: many; CDR3 DNA: TGCAGCGTTGAAGCTTGGACTAGCTATCCAGATACGCAGTATTTT; CDR3 protein: CSVEAWTSYPDTQYF
D gene: NA; V gene: TRBV2; J gene: TRBJ2-7; clone size: few; CDR3 DNA: TGTGCCAGCATCCTGGACGGGTACGAGCAGTACTTC; CDR3 protein: CASILDGYEQYF
D gene: NA; V gene: TRBV5-1; J gene: TRBJ2-7; clone size: medium-sized; CDR3 DNA: TGTGCCAGCAGCCCGGGGCAGGGCGCGTACGAGCAGTACTTC; CDR3 protein: CASSPGQGAYEQYF
D gene: NA; V gene: TRBV9; J gene: TRBJ2-1; clone size: NA; CDR3 DNA: TGTGCCAGCAGCGTAGAGGGAACGCTGGGAAATGAGCAGTTCTTC; CDR3 protein: CASSVEGTLGNEQFF
D gene: TRBD1; V gene: TRBV20-1; J gene: TRBJ2-5; clone size: many; CDR3 DNA: TGCAGTGCTGGGCCGTTGACAGGGGAGCAAGAGACCCAGTACTTC; CDR3 protein: CSAGPLTGEQETQYF
D gene: TRBD2; V gene: TRBV10-3; J gene: TRBJ2-5; clone size: many; CDR3 DNA: TGTGCCATCAGTGCGACTAGCGGCCAAGAGACCCAGTACTTC; CDR3 protein: CAISATSGQETQYF
D gene: NA; V gene: TRBV20-1; J gene: TRBJ1-1; clone size: many; CDR3 DNA: TGCAGTGTCAAGGGAGGGGTGAACACTGAAGCTTTCTTT; CDR3 protein: CSVKGGVNTEAFF
D gene: NA; V gene: TRBV6-2/TRBV6-3; J gene: TRBJ2-7; clone size: few; CDR3 DNA: TGTGCCACCGGACGAGACTGGGGCGAGCAGTACTTC; CDR3 protein: CATGRDWGEQYF
D gene: NA; V gene: TRBV29-1; J gene: TRBJ2-1; clone size: few; CDR3 DNA: TGCAGCGCGGCCTACAATGAGCAGTTCTTC; CDR3 protein: CSAAYNEQFF
D gene: NA; V gene: TRBV14; J gene: TRBJ2-2; clone size: many; CDR3 DNA: TGTGCCAGCAGCCCCCCGGTGCATGGCGGGGAGCTGTTTTTT; CDR3 protein: CASSPPVHGGELFF
D gene: TRBD1; V gene: TRBV20-1; J gene: TRBJ1-1; clone size: many; CDR3 DNA: TGCAGTGCTAAAGGGGGCACAGGGAACACTGAAGCTTTCTTT; CDR3 protein: CSAKGGTGNTEAFF